This TCR beta chain was profiled in a study of T cell changes during pregnancy in multiple sclerosis. The method was immunoSEQ multiplex PCR; TCRdb's version includes in-frame clones alone and lacks a portion of them. The data hold 45,000 to 55,000 clones, with 90% observed a single time. With V trimmed by 0 bases and J by 3 bases, 1 base remained unmatched. The CDR3 spans 15 residues. Germline values: CDR1 SEHNR, CDR2 FQNEAQ (reference sequence). The sample here was peripheral blood, taken in the first trimester of pregnancy. The genes are TRBV7-9 and TRBJ2-3, with TRBD1 identical over 9 bases. This receptor was obtained from a female donor in good health, enrolled as a control in a pregnancy study. CDR3 loop: CASSLATGGTDTQYF. CDR3 nucleotide sequence: TGTGCCAGCAGCTTAGCGACAGGGGGTACAGATACGCAGTATTTT. The full variable domain, rest sourced from reference TRBV7-9 and TRBJ2-3, is DTGVSQNPRHKITKRGQNVTFRCDPISEHNRLYWYRQTLGQGPEFLTYFQNEAQLEKSRLLSDRFSAERPKGSFSTLEIQRTEQGDSAMYLCASSLATGGTDTQYFGPGTRLTVL.